The 15 T cell receptor beta chains presented below share a single source sample, sequenced in a study of cytomegalovirus exposure and HLA in healthy donors. The PCR had 60 Vbeta and 13 Jbeta primers. TCRdb's table, derived via immunoSEQ multiplex PCR, lists solely in-frame clones and lacks some. Among 160,000 or so clones listed, roughly 85% were seen once. Sequencing input: PBMCs. The receptors derive from a woman between 40 and 55 years old in good health and CMV-seronegative.

The chain employs TRBV19 and TRBJ2-7; 7 bases line up with TRBD2. Trimming took 3 bases from V and 0 from J; bases not matched to a gene: 2. The germline V gene has CDR1 LNHDA and CDR2 SQIVND (reference sequence). The CDR3 runs 14 residues. CDR3 in amino acids: CASSIQRGSYEQYF. The CDR3 DNA is TGTGCCAGTAGTATCCAGCGGGGCTCCTACGAGCAGTACTTC.

The chain couples TRBV7-9 to TRBJ1-2; 9 positions agree with TRBD1. The trim removed 5 bases at V and 6 bases at J, leaving 16 bases unmatched. Germline V CDR1 and CDR2: SEHNR, FQNEAQ (reference sequence). This CDR3 has 17 residues. The CDR3 reads CASSLYGDRANYDGYTF. Here the CDR3 DNA reads TGTGCCAGCAGCCTCTATGGGGACAGGGCGAATTATGATGGCTACACCTTC.

The chain joins TRBV6-5 to TRBJ1-2; possibly TRBD1 for D (5 bases). CDR1 MNHEY and CDR2 SVGAGI come from the germline V gene. The ends were cut back, 6 bases at V and 0 bases at J, with 14 bases in the middle. This CDR3 spans 15 amino acids. CDR3 amino acids: CASSSAGSTNYGYTF. CDR3 DNA: TGTGCCAGCAGCTCCGCAGGGTCTACTAACTATGGCTACACCTTC.

V gene TRBV29-1 combines with J gene TRBJ1-3; 7 bases are a match to TRBD1. This CDR3 is 12 amino acids long. The V and J ends lost 6 bases and 4 bases, in that order; junction bases with no gene match: 3. The germline gives CDR1 SQVTM, CDR2 ANQGSEA. The CDR3 region is CSVLQGGNTIYF. The CDR3 coding sequence is TGCAGCGTACTACAGGGGGGAAACACCATATATTTT.

V gene TRBV5-1 combines with J gene TRBJ2-7, with 8 nucleotides matching TRBD2. Per germline, CDR1 SGHRS and CDR2 YFSETQ. Trimming cost V 0 bases and J 2 bases; bases outside gene matches: 7. CDR3 length equals 16 residues. The DNA for the CDR3 is TGCGCCAGCAGCTTGGCCGGGAGCGGGAGCCCCTACGAGCAGTACTTC. Translated, it gives CASSLAGSGSPYEQYF.

V is TRBV5-1 and J is TRBJ1-1; D perhaps matches TRBD1 (6 bases). V dropped 3 bases and J dropped 4 bases, with 16 bases sitting between them. The V gene's germline CDR1 is SGHRS and CDR2 YFSETQ. This CDR3 has 15 amino acids. CDR3 in DNA: TGCGCCAGCAGCTACCTCACAGGGTCCGGCACTGAAGCTTTCTTT. This sequence encodes CASSYLTGSGTEAFF.

This chain links TRBV28 with TRBJ1-2, with D tentatively TRBD1 (6 bases). This CDR3 has 12 residues. CDR1 and CDR2 (germline): MDHEN, SYDVKM. Trimming stripped 3 bases from V and 9 bases from J, with 11 bases between. This CDR3 is CASSLEQGSYTF. In DNA form, the CDR3 reads TGTGCCAGCAGTTTGGAACAGGGCAGCTACACCTTC.

The V gene is TRBV28, the J gene TRBJ2-5; TRBD2 is a possible D gene (6 bases). V shed 3 bases and J shed 7 bases, with 15 bases lying between them. The CDR3 is 14 residues long. The germline CDR1 and CDR2 sequences are MDHEN and SYDVKM. CDR3: CASSLAGSLWTQYF. CDR3 sequence (DNA): TGTGCCAGCAGTTTGGCGGGGTCCCTATGGACCCAGTACTTC.

The chain carries TRBV29-1 and TRBJ2-3, with 9 bases fitting TRBD1. This CDR3 is 15 amino acids long. V lost 6 bases and J lost 3; bases outside the gene matches: 10. Germline CDR1 is SQVTM and CDR2 is ANQGSEA. The CDR3, as DNA: TGCAGCGTGTCCCGGACAGGGGTCGAAACAGATACGCAGTATTTT. This gives the protein CSVSRTGVETDTQYF.

V gene TRBV11-2 combines with J gene TRBJ1-1; D is perhaps TRBD1 (6 bases). Germline lookup yields CDR1 SGHAT and CDR2 FQNNGV. The CDR3 has 14 residues. V lost 5 bases to trimming and J lost 1 base, with 11 bases between them. The CDR3 DNA is TGTGCCAGCAGCCTGAAAGGGGGGAACACTGAAGCTTTCTTT. The encoded protein is CASSLKGGNTEAFF.

The chain recombines TRBV14 with TRBJ2-5; 14 nucleotides align to TRBD2. The closer fit of TRBJ2-7 to the DNA end suggests the J call may be wrong. CDR1 is SGHDN, CDR2 FVKESK, per germline. CDR3 length: 16 amino acids. The chain's CDR3 is CASSRGLAGEQYEQYF. CDR3 in DNA: TGTGCCAGCAGTCGGGGACTAGCGGGAGAACAGTACGAGCAGTACTTC.

This sequence joins TRBV5-4 and TRBJ2-1, with a tentative D call TRBD1 (5 bases). The germline gives CDR1 SGHNT, CDR2 YYREEE (reference sequence). V gave up 0 bases and J gave up 14 bases, with 12 bases separating them. The CDR3 runs to 12 residues. The CDR3 DNA is TGTGCCAGCAGCTTGGACCTAAAAGGGGAGTTCTTC. Its protein product is CASSLDLKGEFF.

The chain has TRBV11-3 and TRBJ2-3, with a possible D match to TRBD2 (7 bases). Germline CDR1 and CDR2: SGHNT and YENEEA. V gave up 5 bases and J gave up 1 base, with 13 bases separating them. This CDR3 is built from 15 residues. The CDR3 reads CASSGGASRTDTQYF. CDR3 bases: TGTGCCAGCAGCGGGGGGGCCAGTCGCACAGATACGCAGTATTTT.

This clone was seen just once. This sequence joins TRBV27 and TRBJ2-7; 14 bases are a match to TRBD2. J lost 6 bases, V lost 5 bases, and 9 bases had no gene match. Germline CDR1 reads MNHEY; CDR2 reads SMNVEV (reference sequence). This CDR3 is 16 amino acids long. CDR3 protein: CASSLRLAGGRAEQYF. For the CDR3, the DNA is TGTGCCAGCAGTCTCCGACTAGCGGGGGGGCGAGCCGAGCAGTACTTC.

This sequence joins TRBV6-1 and TRBJ1-4; the D gene is possibly TRBD1 (6 bases). Trimming pared 8 bases from V and 8 bases from J, leaving 18 bases between. Germline V gives CDR1 MNHNS, CDR2 SASEGT. This CDR3 contains 14 residues. This CDR3 is CASSGQFGREKLFF. The CDR3 DNA is TGTGCCAGCTCCGGACAGTTCGGCCGGGAAAAACTGTTTTTT.